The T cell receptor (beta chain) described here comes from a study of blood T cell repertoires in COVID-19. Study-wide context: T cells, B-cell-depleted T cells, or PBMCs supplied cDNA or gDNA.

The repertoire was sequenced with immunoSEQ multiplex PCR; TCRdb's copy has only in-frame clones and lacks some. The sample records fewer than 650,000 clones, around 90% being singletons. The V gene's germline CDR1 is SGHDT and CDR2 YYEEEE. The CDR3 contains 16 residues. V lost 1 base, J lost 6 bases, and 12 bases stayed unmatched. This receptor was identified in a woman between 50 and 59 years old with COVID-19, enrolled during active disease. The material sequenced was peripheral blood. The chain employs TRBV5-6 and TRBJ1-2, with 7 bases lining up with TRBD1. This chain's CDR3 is CASSLRGGLRSNGYTF. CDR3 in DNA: TGTGCCAGCAGCTTGCGAGGGGGCCTTCGTTCCAATGGCTACACCTTC.